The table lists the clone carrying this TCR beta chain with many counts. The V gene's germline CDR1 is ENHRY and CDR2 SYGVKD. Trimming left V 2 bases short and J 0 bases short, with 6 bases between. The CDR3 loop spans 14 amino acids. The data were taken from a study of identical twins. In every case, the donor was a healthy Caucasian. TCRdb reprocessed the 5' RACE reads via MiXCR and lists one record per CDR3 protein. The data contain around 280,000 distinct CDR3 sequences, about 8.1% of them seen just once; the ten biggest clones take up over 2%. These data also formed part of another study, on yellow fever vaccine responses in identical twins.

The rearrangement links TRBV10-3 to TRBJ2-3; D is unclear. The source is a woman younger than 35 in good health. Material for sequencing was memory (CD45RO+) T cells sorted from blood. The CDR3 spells CAISEDKSTDTQYF. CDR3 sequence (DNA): TGTGCCATCAGTGAGGACAAGAGCACAGATACGCAGTATTTT.